One sample yielded the 27 T cell receptor beta chains listed below, sequenced in a study of OX40 agonist ivuxolimab in advanced cancers. The protocol was immunoSEQ multiplex PCR, while the TCRdb copy is restricted to in-frame clones and leaves out a portion. The sample holds roughly 60,000 clones, approximately 84% seen once. The sample was CD4+ or CD8+ T cells sorted from blood, taken in a trial of the OX40 agonist ivuxolimab. The receptors stem from an adult with an advanced solid tumor such as melanoma, head and neck, liver or kidney cancer.

V is TRBV6-1 and J is TRBJ2-2; D gene ambiguous. Germline V gene lookup returns CDR1 MNHNS and CDR2 SASEGT. Deletions cut 7 bases from V and 0 bases from J, with 9 bases between. This CDR3 comprises 14 residues. CDR3 in DNA: TGTGCCAGCACCTATGTGACGAACACCGGGGAGCTGTTTTTT. This sequence encodes CASTYVTNTGELFF.

This rearrangement joins TRBV6-1 to TRBJ1-2, with 7 bases that match TRBD1. The CDR3 length is 14 residues. After removal of 6 bases from V and 2 bases from J, the junction contained 6 bases not matched to a gene. Germline CDR1 and CDR2: MNHNS and SASEGT. CDR3 residues: CASRGTAGNYGYTF. The CDR3 coding sequence is TGTGCCAGCAGAGGGACAGCCGGGAACTATGGCTACACCTTC.

The rearrangement uses TRBV4-1 and TRBJ2-2; the D is unclear. V was shortened by 1 base and J by 2 bases, with 11 bases between the two germline ends. The germline CDR1 and CDR2 sequences are MGHRA and YSYEKL. The CDR3 runs to 16 residues. CDR3 amino acids: CASSQALGTNTGELFF. The CDR3 DNA reads TGCGCCAGCAGCCAAGCGTTGGGAACCAACACCGGGGAGCTGTTTTTT.

V is TRBV4-1 and J is TRBJ1-1; D is unclear. This CDR3 has 14 residues. The germline V gene has CDR1 MGHRA and CDR2 YSYEKL. Trimming took off 1 base at V and 5 bases at J, with 11 bases between the two ends. DNA for the CDR3: TGCGCCAGCAGCCAAGCCCCGCGAGGGACTGAAGCTTTCTTT. Translating gives CASSQAPRGTEAFF.

This clone was counted between two and nine times. The chain couples TRBV6-6 to TRBJ2-5, with D perhaps TRBD1 (5 bases). This CDR3 region has 16 residues. The ends were cut back, 2 bases at V and 5 bases at J, with 18 bases in the middle. CDR1 MNHNY and CDR2 SVGAGI come from the germline V gene (reference sequence). CDR3 loop: CASSYPPAARVETQYF. In nucleotides, the CDR3 is TGTGCCAGCAGTTACCCCCCCGCTGCCAGGGTGGAGACCCAGTACTTC.

The chain carries TRBV15 and TRBJ2-7, with D hard to call. Germline-derived CDR1 and CDR2 are LNHNV and YYDKDF (reference sequence). CDR3 length equals 14 residues. With 1 base removed from V and 3 bases from J, the gap between germline ends came to 10 bases. The CDR3 DNA reads TGTGCCACCAGCAGAGGGCCTGGTGGCTACGAGCAGTACTTC. It translates to CATSRGPGGYEQYF.

This clone came up a few times. The rearrangement joins TRBV19 to TRBJ2-7; unclear D gene. Germline CDR1 and CDR2: LNHDA and SQIVND (reference sequence). The CDR3 is made up of 14 amino acids. Deletions cut 2 bases from V and 2 bases from J, with 10 bases between. The CDR3: CASSILKAPYEQYF. The CDR3 coding sequence is TGTGCCAGTAGTATACTTAAAGCACCCTACGAGCAGTACTTC.

Only one count was recorded for this clone. V gene TRBV6-5 combines with J gene TRBJ2-7; perhaps TRBD1 as D (5 bases). Germline-derived CDR1 and CDR2 are MNHEY and SVGAGI. Trimming took off 6 bases at V and 2 bases at J, with 11 bases between the two ends. The CDR3 covers 13 residues. The CDR3 sequence: CASRMSRAYEQYF. CDR3 DNA: TGTGCCAGCAGGATGAGCAGGGCCTACGAGCAGTACTTC.

This clone was recorded once. The V and J genes are TRBV5-6 and TRBJ2-7, with D possibly TRBD1 on 6 matching bases. Per germline, CDR1 SGHDT and CDR2 YYEEEE. The CDR3 contains 14 residues. V dropped 10 bases and J dropped 6 bases, with 23 bases sitting between them. The CDR3 DNA reads as TGTGCCTCCGGAGTAGGACAGCCCCCAGTCGAGCAGTACTTC. It codes for CASGVGQPPVEQYF.

The chain is built from TRBV5-1 and TRBJ2-7, with D hard to call. Germline V gene lookup returns CDR1 SGHRS and CDR2 YFSETQ. The CDR3 covers 15 residues. Trimming removed 0 bases from V and 2 bases from J, with 12 bases in between. The CDR3 nucleotides are TGCGCCAGCAGCTTGGCCGGCGGTTCCCCCTACGAGCAGTACTTC. Translating it yields CASSLAGGSPYEQYF.

V gene TRBV30 combines with J gene TRBJ2-1; 12 bases line up with TRBD2. Germline V CDR1 and CDR2: GTSNPN, SVGIG (reference sequence). The CDR3 spans 16 residues. V trimming: 2 bases; J trimming: 5 bases; junction bases outside the gene matches: 7. The CDR3 spells CAWSWRRTSGNNEQFF. Written as DNA, the CDR3 is TGTGCCTGGAGTTGGAGAAGGACTAGCGGGAACAATGAGCAGTTCTTC.

The chain is built from TRBV11-3 and TRBJ1-6; perhaps TRBD1 as D (5 bases). The V and J ends lost 2 bases and 5 bases respectively, with 7 bases between them. CDR1 and CDR2 from the germline V gene are SGHNT and YENEEA. CDR3 length equals 14 residues. CDR3 bases: TGTGCCAGCAGCTTAAGGGGTGATAATTCACCCCTCCACTTT. This translates into CASSLRGDNSPLHF.

The chain joins TRBV2 to TRBJ2-7; TRBD2 is a possible D gene (6 bases). V was cut by 6 bases and J by 1 base, with 16 bases left in between. Germline V CDR1 and CDR2: SNHLY, FYNNEI. The CDR3 has 15 amino acids. In nucleotides, the CDR3 is TGTGCCAGCAGGAAAGGGACTGCCGGGTCCTACGAGCAGTACTTC. This sequence encodes CASRKGTAGSYEQYF.

J is TRBJ2-1 and V is TRBV19; the D is unclear. CDR1 and CDR2 from the germline V gene are LNHDA and SQIVND (reference sequence). Deletions cut 6 bases from V and 0 bases from J, with 9 bases between. The CDR3 is 14 amino acids. The CDR3 sequence: CASSPASSYNEQFF. The CDR3 region has the DNA TGTGCCAGTAGCCCCGCGAGCTCCTACAATGAGCAGTTCTTC.

The rearrangement joins TRBV18 to TRBJ1-1, with no clear D. Trimming cost V 6 bases and J 7 bases, with 15 bases left between them. This CDR3 is 13 amino acids long. CDR1 and CDR2 (germline): KGHSH, LQKENI. The CDR3 loop is CASSFRAADEAFF. CDR3 DNA sequence: TGTGCCAGCTCGTTTCGGGCAGCCGATGAAGCTTTCTTT.

This CDR3 reads CASSIDVELGKETQYF. CDR3 nucleotide sequence: TGTGCCAGTAGTATAGATGTAGAATTAGGGAAAGAGACCCAGTACTTC. The rearrangement joins TRBV19 to TRBJ2-5; D gene uncertain. V was trimmed by 0 bases and J by 3 bases, leaving 14 bases between them. The CDR3 has 16 amino acids. CDR1 and CDR2 from the germline V gene are LNHDA and SQIVND (reference sequence).

The J gene is TRBJ1-5, the V gene TRBV6-6; 9 bases agree with TRBD1. V gave up 6 bases and J gave up 1 base; unmatched junction bases: 7. The V gene's germline CDR1 is MNHNY and CDR2 SVGAGI (reference sequence). CDR3 size: 16 residues. CDR3 sequence (DNA): TGTGCCAGCAGAGATCCGGGACAGGGAAGCAATCAGCCCCAGCATTTT. Amino acid sequence: CASRDPGQGSNQPQHF.

The V gene is TRBV2, the J gene TRBJ2-3, with D possibly matching TRBD2 (6 bases). V was clipped by 6 bases and J by 0 bases, with 10 bases between them. Germline V gene lookup returns CDR1 SNHLY and CDR2 FYNNEI. The CDR3 sequence is 14 residues long. CDR3 DNA sequence: TGTGCCAGCAGGTCCGGGACTAGCACAGATACGCAGTATTTT. This codes for CASRSGTSTDTQYF.

Note on this clone: Distinct nucleotide sequences in the sample also encode this CDR3. The chain is built from TRBV7-9 and TRBJ1-1, with D possibly matching TRBD1 (5 bases). The CDR3 totals 16 residues. CDR1 is SEHNR and CDR2 is FQNEAQ in the germline V gene (reference sequence). The germline V and J ends were trimmed by 7 bases and 4 bases, with 22 bases remaining between them. The CDR3 region has the DNA TGTGCCAGCACCTCGGGGGGTCGGGAAAGGGGCACTGAAGCTTTCTTT. Its translation is CASTSGGRERGTEAFF. Based on the CDR3 plus reference TRBV7-9 and TRBJ1-1, the full variable domain is DTGVSQNPRHKITKRGQNVTFRCDPISEHNRLYWYRQTLGQGPEFLTYFQNEAQLEKSRLLSDRFSAERPKGSFSTLEIQRTEQGDSAMYLCASTSGGRERGTEAFFGQGTRLTVV.

The rearrangement joins TRBV11-3 to TRBJ2-5, with 8 bases fitting TRBD1. Judging by the DNA end, TRBJ2-7 fits better; the J call may be wrong. The CDR3 loop spans 14 amino acids. Germline V gene lookup returns CDR1 SGHNT and CDR2 YENEEA. CDR3 region: CASSLARGLDEQYF. Written as DNA, the CDR3 is TGTGCCAGCAGCTTAGCCAGGGGGCTCGACGAGCAGTACTTC.

CDR3 amino acids: CASSDLLGGNQPQHF. For the CDR3, the DNA is TGTGCCAGCAGCGACCTCCTGGGGGGCAATCAGCCCCAGCATTTT. The J gene is TRBJ1-5, the V gene TRBV2, with D tentatively TRBD1 (5 bases). V lost 6 bases and J lost 2, with 14 bases in between. The CDR3 extends over 15 amino acids. Germline V lookup: CDR1 SNHLY, CDR2 FYNNEI.

The sample holds one count of this clone. This rearrangement joins TRBV27 to TRBJ2-1, with D possibly being TRBD1 or TRBD2 (6 bases each). V was shortened by 6 bases and J by 0 bases, with 12 bases between the two germline ends. This CDR3 is 15 amino acids long. Germline CDR1 and CDR2: MNHEY and SMNVEV (reference sequence). DNA for the CDR3: TGTGCCAGCAGAGTAGGGGGGAACTCCTACAATGAGCAGTTCTTC. It specifies CASRVGGNSYNEQFF.

The V gene is TRBV11-2, the J gene TRBJ2-1; D tentatively fits TRBD1 or TRBD2 (5 bases each). Germline V gene lookup returns CDR1 SGHAT and CDR2 FQNNGV. The CDR3 runs 12 residues. V was clipped by 4 bases and J by 14 bases, with 15 bases between them. In DNA, the CDR3 is TGTGCCAGCAGCTCCTTCGGGACGGTTAAGTTCTTC. Its translation: CASSSFGTVKFF.

The CDR3 loop reads CASSSGSTRYNEQFF. CDR3 bases: TGTGCCAGCAGCTCAGGGTCGACTCGGTACAATGAGCAGTTCTTC. The chain employs TRBV7-3 and TRBJ2-1; TRBD1 might be the D (5 bases). Germline CDR1 SGHTA, CDR2 FQGTGA. CDR3 length: 15 residues. Trimming stripped 4 bases from V and 4 bases from J, with 14 bases between.

V gene TRBV2 combines with J gene TRBJ2-1, with 8 nucleotides matching TRBD1. The CDR3 is 17 residues long. V lost 6 bases, J lost 3 bases, and 13 bases stayed unmatched. CDR1 and CDR2 (germline): SNHLY, FYNNEI. The CDR3 sequence is CASRPDRGEYYYNEQFF. CDR3 in DNA: TGTGCCAGCAGACCCGACAGGGGAGAATACTACTACAATGAGCAGTTCTTC.

Comment on this clone: Mismatch with germline at one junction end may stem from a read error. The chain recombines TRBV14 with TRBJ2-5; D uncertain. The J call may be faulty, since TRBJ2-7 better matches the DNA end. Germline V lookup: CDR1 SGHDN, CDR2 FVKESK. The CDR3 length is 15 residues. As DNA, the CDR3 is TGTGCCAGCAGCCAAACTCGCCTGGGCTCCCACGAGCAGTACTTC. This sequence encodes CASSQTRLGSHEQYF.

The chain employs TRBV4-1 and TRBJ1-2; D is undetermined. Germline-derived CDR1 and CDR2 are MGHRA and YSYEKL. V was pared by 3 bases and J by 7 bases, with 21 bases between. The CDR3 runs to 16 residues. CDR3 amino acids: CASSHLEAAEFFGYTF. CDR3 DNA: TGCGCCAGCAGCCACCTGGAGGCCGCAGAGTTTTTTGGCTACACCTTC.